The 14 T cell receptor beta chains given below trace back to one sample, sequenced in a study of Ad26.COV2.S vaccination and SARS-CoV-2 variants. Treatment of the sample: some 19 received Ad26.COV2.S at low or high dose, single or two shots; about five received placebo; per-sample allocation not given. Specimens were obtained on day 63 following the first vaccine or placebo injection. Sequencing was performed with immunoSEQ multiplex PCR; in TCRdb, only in-frame clones are kept and a portion is missing. This table holds approximately 410,000 clones, 92% found once. Source: peripheral blood, taken in a trial of Ad26.COV2.S vaccine versus placebo. These receptors were collected from a person between 18 and 65 years old who received the Ad26.COV2.S COVID-19 vaccine or a placebo.

This clone was found once. Written as DNA, the CDR3 is TGTGCCAGCAGCACTGACAGGGGAGACGAAAAACTGTTTTTT. Translating it yields CASSTDRGDEKLFF. This chain connects TRBV2 to TRBJ1-4, with 8 bases aligning to TRBD1. Germline V gene data show CDR1 as SNHLY and CDR2 as FYNNEI. The CDR3 extends over 14 amino acids. Trimming removed 6 bases from V and 8 bases from J; junction bases left unmatched: 8.

This rearrangement joins TRBV3-1 (or the pseudogene TRBV3-2) to TRBJ2-7; the D is unclear. V was clipped by 1 base and J by 6 bases, with 16 bases between them. CDR1 is LGHDT, CDR2 YNNKEL, per germline (reference sequence). The CDR3 sequence is 15 residues long. CDR3 DNA: TGTGCCAGCAGCCAAGGAGGTTCGTGGTCGTCCGAGCAGTACTTC. Encoded protein: CASSQGGSWSSEQYF.

CDR3 sequence reads: CATTTEGTEAFF. Written as DNA, the CDR3 is TGCGCCACTACGACAGAGGGCACTGAAGCTTTCTTT. The V and J genes are TRBV5-1 and TRBJ1-1; D might be TRBD1 (5 bases). The CDR3 spans 12 residues. Germline V gene data show CDR1 as SGHRS and CDR2 as YFSETQ. Trimming shortened V by 9 bases and J by 4 bases, and 13 bases separated the two germline ends.

This clone has a single count. The chain links TRBV30 to TRBJ2-5, with D unclear. In germline, CDR1 is GTSNPN, CDR2 SVGIG (reference sequence). V was trimmed by 8 bases and J by 5 bases, leaving 15 bases between them. The CDR3 is 12 amino acids. The DNA for the CDR3 is TGTGCCCCATGGGCGGATTGGGAGACCCAGTACTTC. Translated, it gives CAPWADWETQYF.

This sequence joins TRBV11-2 and TRBJ2-1, with D uncertain. The CDR3 sequence is 16 residues long. Trimming left V 7 bases short and J 0 bases short, with 16 bases between. CDR1 and CDR2 (germline): SGHAT, FQNNGV. CDR3 nucleotides: TGTGCCAGCACCACCCCATTAGGCTACTCCTACAATGAGCAGTTCTTC. Encoded protein: CASTTPLGYSYNEQFF.

This clone was counted a single time. At the DNA level, this CDR3 is encoded by other sequences in the same sample as well. As DNA, the CDR3 is TGTGCCAGCAGCTTAGCGGGCTCATCCTACAATGAGCAGTTCTTC. This encodes CASSLAGSSYNEQFF. V and J are TRBV11-2 and TRBJ2-1; unclear D gene. The germline CDR1 and CDR2 sequences are SGHAT and FQNNGV. The CDR3 has 15 residues. Deletions cut 1 base from V and 1 base from J, with 8 bases between.

The CDR3 DNA is TGTGCCAGCAGTTCCCCGGGACACTCAGACTACGAGCAGTACTTC. This encodes CASSSPGHSDYEQYF. The rearrangement joins TRBV6-5 to TRBJ2-7, with a possible D match to TRBD1 (6 bases). The CDR3 runs to 15 residues. The germline CDR1 and CDR2 sequences are MNHEY and SVGAGI. Trimming pared 4 bases from V and 3 bases from J, leaving 16 bases between.

The V and J genes are TRBV28 and TRBJ1-3, with 9 bases matching TRBD1. The CDR3 length is 15 residues. Per germline, CDR1 MDHEN and CDR2 SYDVKM. V was pared by 5 bases and J by 0 bases, with 2 bases of the junction left unmatched. CDR3 DNA sequence: TGTGCCAGCAGTCCGGGACAGGGCTCTGGAAACACCATATATTTT. Translated, it gives CASSPGQGSGNTIYF.

V gene TRBV6-5 combines with J gene TRBJ1-2; 10 nucleotides line up with TRBD1. V lost 6 bases to trimming and J lost 4 bases; unmatched junction nucleotides: 5. The CDR3 loop spans 14 amino acids. In germline, CDR1 is MNHEY, CDR2 SVGAGI. CDR3 nucleotides: TGTGCCAGCAGAGGGACAGGGGTGAGCTATGGCTACACCTTC. This encodes CASRGTGVSYGYTF.

This chain uses TRBV2 with TRBJ2-2, with 15 bases aligning to TRBD2. Losses at the gene ends were 8 bases for V and 2 bases for J; bases not matched to a gene: 12. The CDR3 runs to 19 residues. Germline V gene lookup returns CDR1 SNHLY and CDR2 FYNNEI. CDR3 sequence: CASDSSGLAGGRNTGELFF. CDR3 coding DNA: TGTGCCAGCGACTCGTCGGGACTAGCGGGGGGACGCAACACCGGGGAGCTGTTTTTT. The full variable domain, rest sourced from reference TRBV2 and TRBJ2-2, is EPEVTQTPSHQVTQMGQEVILRCVPISNHLYFYWYRQILGQKVEFLVSFYNNEISEKSEIFDDQFSVERPDGSNFTLKIRSTKLEDSAMYFCASDSSGLAGGRNTGELFFGEGSRLTVL.

The CDR3 spells CASSRTLAGSYNEQFF. The CDR3 region has the DNA TGTGCCAGCAGCCGAACCCTCGCGGGCTCCTACAATGAGCAGTTCTTC. This chain joins TRBV3-1 (or the pseudogene TRBV3-2) and TRBJ2-1; weak D call: TRBD2 (5 bases). This CDR3 has 16 amino acids. CDR1 is LGHDT and CDR2 is YNNKEL in the germline V gene (reference sequence). V dropped 4 bases and J dropped 0 bases, with 13 bases sitting between them.

The rearrangement joins TRBV11-2 to TRBJ1-1; no definite D call. Per germline, CDR1 SGHAT and CDR2 FQNNGV. The V end was cut by 2 bases, the J end by 0 bases, with 13 bases between. The CDR3 is made up of 16 amino acids. DNA for the CDR3: TGTGCCAGCAGCTTATTTACGGTTGGATTGAACACTGAAGCTTTCTTT. The encoded protein is CASSLFTVGLNTEAFF.

The V gene is TRBV3-1 (or the pseudogene TRBV3-2), the J gene TRBJ2-7, with D perhaps TRBD1 or TRBD2 (7 bases each). Germline CDR1 reads LGHDT; CDR2 reads YNNKEL (reference sequence). There are 15 residues in the CDR3. V was pared by 1 base and J by 4 bases, with 14 bases between. CDR3 sequence (DNA): TGTGCCAGCAGCCAAGGAGCAGGGGGGGGTTACGAGCAGTACTTC. Its protein product is CASSQGAGGGYEQYF.

This clone was found a few times. The gene calls are TRBV15 and TRBJ1-2; D is perhaps TRBD1 (5 bases). This CDR3 comprises 16 residues. Trimming stripped 1 base from V and 8 bases from J, with 20 bases between. CDR1 LNHNV and CDR2 YYDKDF come from the germline V gene (reference sequence). In DNA, the CDR3 is TGTGCCACCAGCAGAGCATCGGTCCGGGATGGGACCGGCTACACCTTC. Amino acid sequence: CATSRASVRDGTGYTF. Together with reference TRBV15 and TRBJ1-2, the CDR3 gives the full variable domain: DAMVIQNPRYQVTQFGKPVTLSCSQTLNHNVMYWYQQKSSQAPKLLFHYYDKDFNNEADTPDNFQSRRPNTSFCFLDIRSPGLGDTAMYLCATSRASVRDGTGYTFGSGTRLTVV.